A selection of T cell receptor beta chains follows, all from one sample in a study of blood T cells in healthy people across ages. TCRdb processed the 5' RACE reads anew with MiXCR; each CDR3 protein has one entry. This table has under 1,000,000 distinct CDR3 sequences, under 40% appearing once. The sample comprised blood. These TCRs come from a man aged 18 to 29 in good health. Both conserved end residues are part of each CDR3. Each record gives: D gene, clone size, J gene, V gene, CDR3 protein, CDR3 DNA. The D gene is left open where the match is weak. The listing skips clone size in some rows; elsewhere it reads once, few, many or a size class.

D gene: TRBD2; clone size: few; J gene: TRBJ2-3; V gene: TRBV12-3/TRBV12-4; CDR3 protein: CASSLGLTSGGTTDTQYF; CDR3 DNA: TGTGCCAGCAGTTTAGGGTTAACTAGCGGGGGGACCACAGATACGCAGTATTTT
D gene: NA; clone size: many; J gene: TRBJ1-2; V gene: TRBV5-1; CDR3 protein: CASSFRGFNHGYTF; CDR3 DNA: TGCGCCAGCAGCTTCAGGGGCTTCAACCATGGCTACACCTTC
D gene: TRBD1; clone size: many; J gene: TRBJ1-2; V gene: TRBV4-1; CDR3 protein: CASSQDRGANYGYTF; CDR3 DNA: TGCGCCAGCAGCCAAGACAGGGGGGCTAACTATGGCTACACCTTC
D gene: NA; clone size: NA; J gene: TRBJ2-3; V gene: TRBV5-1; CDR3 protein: CASSPGTLDTQYF; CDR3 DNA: TGCGCCAGCAGCCCCGGGACTTTAGATACGCAGTATTTT
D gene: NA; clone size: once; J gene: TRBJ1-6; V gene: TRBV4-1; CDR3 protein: CASSQGMASPLHF; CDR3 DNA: TGCGCCAGCAGCCAAGGGATGGCTTCACCCCTCCACTTT
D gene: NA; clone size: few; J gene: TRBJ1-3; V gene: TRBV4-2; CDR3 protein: CASSKSPPSGNTIYF; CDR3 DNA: TGTGCCAGCAGCAAGTCCCCTCCCTCTGGAAACACCATATATTTT
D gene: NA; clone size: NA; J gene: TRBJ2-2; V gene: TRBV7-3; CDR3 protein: CASSPMDSRNTGELFF; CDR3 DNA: TGTGCCAGCAGCCCCATGGACAGTCGGAACACCGGGGAGCTGTTTTTT
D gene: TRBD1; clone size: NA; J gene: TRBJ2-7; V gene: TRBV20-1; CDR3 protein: CSARSTGGNEQYF; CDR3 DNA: TGCAGTGCTAGATCGACAGGGGGGAACGAGCAGTACTTC
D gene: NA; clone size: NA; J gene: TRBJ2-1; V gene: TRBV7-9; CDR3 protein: CASSFPQHSEQFF; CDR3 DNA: TGTGCCAGCAGCTTTCCGCAACACAGTGAGCAGTTCTTC
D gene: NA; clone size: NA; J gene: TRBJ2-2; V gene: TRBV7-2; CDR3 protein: CASSLAANGELFF; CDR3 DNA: TGTGCCAGCAGCTTGGCCGCCAACGGGGAGCTGTTTTTT
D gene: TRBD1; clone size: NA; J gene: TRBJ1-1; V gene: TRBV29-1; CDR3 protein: CSVELQGARTEAFF; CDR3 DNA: TGCAGCGTTGAGCTACAGGGGGCGCGGACTGAAGCTTTCTTT
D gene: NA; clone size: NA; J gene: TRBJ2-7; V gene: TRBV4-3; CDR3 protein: CASSPQPGTGYEQYF; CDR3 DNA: TGCGCCAGCAGCCCGCAGCCCGGGACGGGTTACGAGCAGTACTTC
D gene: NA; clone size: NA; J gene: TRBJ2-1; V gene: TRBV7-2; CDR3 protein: CASSLENVRPNEQFF; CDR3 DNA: TGTGCCAGCAGCTTAGAGAATGTCCGGCCCAATGAGCAGTTCTTC
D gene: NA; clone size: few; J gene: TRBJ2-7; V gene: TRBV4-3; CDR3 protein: CASSLGAGNSYEQYF; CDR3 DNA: TGCGCCAGCAGCCTCGGGGCAGGGAACTCCTACGAGCAGTACTTC
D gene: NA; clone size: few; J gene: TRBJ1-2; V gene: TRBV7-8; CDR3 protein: CASSLEGWSGYTF; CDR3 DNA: TGTGCCAGCAGCTTGGAGGGGTGGTCTGGCTACACCTTC
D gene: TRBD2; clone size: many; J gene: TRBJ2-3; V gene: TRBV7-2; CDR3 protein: CASSLPTGLAGGAGTDTQYF; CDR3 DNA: TGTGCCAGCAGCTTACCCACGGGACTAGCGGGGGGTGCTGGCACAGATACGCAGTATTTT
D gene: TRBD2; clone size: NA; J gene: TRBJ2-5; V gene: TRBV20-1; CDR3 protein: CSGALAGKETQYF; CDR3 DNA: TGCAGTGGAGCTCTAGCGGGGAAAGAGACCCAGTACTTC
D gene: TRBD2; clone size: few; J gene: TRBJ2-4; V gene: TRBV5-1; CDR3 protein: CASSFSGGQAKNIQYF; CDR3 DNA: TGCGCCAGCAGCTTCAGCGGGGGACAAGCCAAAAACATTCAGTACTTC
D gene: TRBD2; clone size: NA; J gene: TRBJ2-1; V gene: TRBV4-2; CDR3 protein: CASSQVWGASGGAMGEQFF; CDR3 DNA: TGTGCCAGCAGCCAAGTTTGGGGGGCTAGCGGGGGGGCTATGGGTGAGCAGTTCTTC
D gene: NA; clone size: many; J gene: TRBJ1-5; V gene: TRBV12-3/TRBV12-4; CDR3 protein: CASSPLGRGGRNQPQHF; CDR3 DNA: TGTGCCAGCAGTCCCCTCGGGAGGGGAGGCAGAAATCAGCCCCAGCATTTT
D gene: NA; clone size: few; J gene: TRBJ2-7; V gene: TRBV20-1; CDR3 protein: CSAQPIAGSSYNEQYF; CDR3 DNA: TGCAGTGCTCAACCAATTGCGGGGAGCTCCTACAATGAGCAGTACTTC
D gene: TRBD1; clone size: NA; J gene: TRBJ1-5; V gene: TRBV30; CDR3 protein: CAWSSQGNQPQHF; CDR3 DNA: TGTGCCTGGAGCTCACAGGGGAATCAGCCCCAGCATTTT
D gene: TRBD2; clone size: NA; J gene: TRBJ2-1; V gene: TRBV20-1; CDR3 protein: CSASSPSGGINEQFF; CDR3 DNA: TGCAGTGCTAGTTCCCCTAGCGGGGGGATCAATGAGCAGTTCTTC
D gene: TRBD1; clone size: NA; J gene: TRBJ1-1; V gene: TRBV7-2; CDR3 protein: CASSLGGTGYEAFF; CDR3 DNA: TGTGCCAGCAGCTTAGGGGGGACAGGATACGAAGCTTTCTTT
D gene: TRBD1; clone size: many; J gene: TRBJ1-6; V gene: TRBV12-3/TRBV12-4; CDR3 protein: CASSPGTVNSPLHF; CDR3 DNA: TGTGCCAGCAGTCCCGGGACAGTTAATTCACCCCTCCACTTT
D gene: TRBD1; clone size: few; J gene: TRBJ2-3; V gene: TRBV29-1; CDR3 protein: CSSLGGQGTDTQYF; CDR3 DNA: TGCAGCTCCCTGGGGGGACAGGGGACAGATACGCAGTATTTT
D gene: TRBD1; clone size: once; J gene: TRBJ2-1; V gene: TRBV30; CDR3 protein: CAWSDRGKTYNEQFF; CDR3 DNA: TGTGCCTGGAGTGACAGGGGGAAGACCTACAATGAGCAGTTCTTC
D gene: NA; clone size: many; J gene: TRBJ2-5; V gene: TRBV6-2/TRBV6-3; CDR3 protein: CASSYNLGSKETQYF; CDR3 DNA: TGTGCCAGCAGTTACAATTTGGGGAGCAAAGAGACCCAGTACTTC
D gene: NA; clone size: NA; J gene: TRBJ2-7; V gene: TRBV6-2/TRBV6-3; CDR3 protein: CASSYKTGLREQYF; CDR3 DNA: TGTGCCAGCAGTTACAAGACAGGCCTACGTGAGCAGTACTTC
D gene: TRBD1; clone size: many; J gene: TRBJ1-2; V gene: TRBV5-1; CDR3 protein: CASSLTSDRGFGYTF; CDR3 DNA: TGCGCCAGCAGCTTGACCTCGGACAGGGGGTTTGGCTACACCTTC
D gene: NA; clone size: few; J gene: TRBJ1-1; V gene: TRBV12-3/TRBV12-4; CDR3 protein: CASSPQFYTEAFF; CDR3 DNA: TGTGCCAGCAGTCCCCAATTCTACACTGAAGCTTTCTTT
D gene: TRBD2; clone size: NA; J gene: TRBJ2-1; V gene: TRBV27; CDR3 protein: CASSLYQRGAEVPEQFF; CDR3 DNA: TGTGCCAGCAGTTTGTACCAGCGGGGGGCAGAGGTTCCTGAGCAGTTCTTC
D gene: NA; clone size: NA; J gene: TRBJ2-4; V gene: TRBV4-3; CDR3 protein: CASSQVGGGENGNIQYF; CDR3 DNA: TGCGCCAGCAGCCAAGTAGGAGGCGGGGAAAATGGGAACATTCAGTACTTC
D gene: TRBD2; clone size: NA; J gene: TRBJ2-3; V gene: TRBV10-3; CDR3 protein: CAISESAGVGTDTQYF; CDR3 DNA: TGTGCCATCAGTGAGTCGGCGGGAGTAGGCACAGATACGCAGTATTTT
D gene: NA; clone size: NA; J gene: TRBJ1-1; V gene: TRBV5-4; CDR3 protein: CASSLGTVTLNTEAFF; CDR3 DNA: TGTGCCAGCAGCTTGGGGACAGTAACCTTGAACACTGAAGCTTTCTTT
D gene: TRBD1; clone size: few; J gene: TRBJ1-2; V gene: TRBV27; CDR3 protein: CASSRTGEGGYTF; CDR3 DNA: TGTGCCAGCAGTCGGACAGGGGAGGGTGGCTACACCTTC
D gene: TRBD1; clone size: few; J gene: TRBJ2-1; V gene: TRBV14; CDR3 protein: CASSKGSGQGSSYNEQFF; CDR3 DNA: TGTGCCAGCAGCAAAGGGTCGGGACAGGGGAGCTCCTACAATGAGCAGTTCTTC